This TCR beta chain was sequenced in a study of cytotoxic CD8 clonotypes in ibrutinib-treated CLL. Study in general: After a median of around six years, some 15 patients stayed remitted and 12 progressed; responses had been partial in some 25 and complete in 2. The study, taken as a whole, reports: Baseline clonality exceeded age-matched healthy donors and tracked circulating CD8+ T-cell counts.

The CDR3 is 16 residues long. V shed 2 bases and J shed 6 bases, with 17 bases lying between them. The V gene's germline CDR1 is SGHAT and CDR2 FQNNGV. This clone occurred once. Its antigen remains unknown. Produced via immunoSEQ multiplex PCR; TCRdb's table is partial and in-frame only. The sample gives 68,000 or so clones, about two thirds of which show up once; more than 4.5% is in the top ten. This receptor was identified in a human donor with chronic lymphocytic leukemia. The sample here was PBMCs, taken after 12 months of ibrutinib treatment. The genes are TRBV11-2 and TRBJ2-1; D may be TRBD2 (5 bases). CDR3 residues: CASSLLRSPRANEQFF. In DNA, the CDR3 is TGTGCCAGCAGCTTATTAAGGAGCCCGAGGGCCAATGAGCAGTTCTTC.